The 17 T cell receptor beta chains below come from one sample, sequenced in a study of blood T cell repertoires in COVID-19. The protocol was immunoSEQ multiplex PCR, while the TCRdb copy is restricted to in-frame clones and leaves out a portion. Counted here are 100,000 to 150,000 clones, around 80% occurring once; the ten biggest clones make up around 2.4%. The sequencing input was PBMCs or T cells enriched from blood (not recorded which). These TCRs come from a man aged 35-49 years with acute COVID-19.

This chain connects TRBV28 to TRBJ1-1, with D tentatively TRBD1 (6 bases). CDR1 is MDHEN, CDR2 SYDVKM, per germline. The CDR3 sequence is 13 residues long. V lost 7 bases, J lost 5 bases, and 14 bases lay in between. CDR3 in DNA: TGTGCCAGCATAAGGTCAGGGGAAACTGAAGCTTTCTTT. Translation: CASIRSGETEAFF.

The V gene is TRBV7-6, the J gene TRBJ1-1; 9 bases are a match to TRBD1. The CDR3 has 15 amino acids. Germline-derived CDR1 and CDR2 are SGHVS and FNYEAQ. Unmatched junction bases numbered 4, after V lost 5 bases and J lost 0 bases. CDR3 protein: CASSPRQGVNTEAFF. DNA of the CDR3: TGTGCCAGCAGCCCCCGACAGGGGGTGAACACTGAAGCTTTCTTT.

This chain uses TRBV5-1 with TRBJ1-1; 7 nucleotides line up with TRBD1. Germline V gives CDR1 SGHRS, CDR2 YFSETQ. V gave up 4 bases and J gave up 0 bases; unmatched junction bases: 6. This CDR3 region has 15 residues. The CDR3 bases are TGCGCCAGCAGCCTAGAGGGACAGCTGAACACTGAAGCTTTCTTT. It specifies CASSLEGQLNTEAFF.

The chain couples TRBV29-1 to TRBJ1-2; D not certain. The V gene's germline CDR1 is SQVTM and CDR2 ANQGSEA. Trimming removed 7 bases from V and 8 bases from J, with 17 bases in between. The CDR3 runs to 12 residues. CDR3 bases: TGCAGCGCCCGGCGGCCGGGAAGGGGCTACACCTTC. It encodes CSARRPGRGYTF.

The rearrangement links TRBV25-1 to TRBJ1-5, with a weak D call TRBD1 (5 bases). The CDR3 loop spans 16 amino acids. Germline V gives CDR1 MGHDK, CDR2 SYGVNS. Trimming removed 3 bases from V and 7 bases from J, with 19 bases in between. This CDR3 is CASSDDMGGLGQPQHF. DNA for the CDR3: TGTGCCAGCAGTGACGATATGGGGGGATTAGGGCAGCCCCAGCATTTT.

This clone was picked up a small number of times. The chain joins TRBV30 to TRBJ2-3; TRBD2 matches 7 bases. Trimming removed 8 bases from V and 2 bases from J; junction bases left unmatched: 13. CDR1 and CDR2 from the germline V gene are GTSNPN and SVGIG (reference sequence). The CDR3 sequence is 15 residues long. As DNA, the CDR3 is TGTGCCCTAGAGCAAGGCGGGGGTAACACAGATACGCAGTATTTT. This translates into CALEQGGGNTDTQYF.

This clone was recorded only once. V usage is TRBV19 and J usage is TRBJ2-1, with D maybe TRBD2 (6 bases). The CDR3 length is 14 residues. V was trimmed by 6 bases and J by 4 bases, leaving 13 bases between them. Germline-derived CDR1 and CDR2 are LNHDA and SQIVND (reference sequence). The CDR3, as DNA: TGTGCCAGTAGGTCCGCGGGGAGATACAATGAGCAGTTCTTC. Protein: CASRSAGRYNEQFF.

V is TRBV5-1 and J is TRBJ2-5, with D tentatively TRBD2 (7 bases). The V gene lost 3 bases and the J gene lost 3 bases, with 12 bases spanning the gap. Germline V gene lookup returns CDR1 SGHRS and CDR2 YFSETQ. The CDR3 sequence is 14 residues long. The DNA of the CDR3 is TGCGCCAGCAGCTGGAGGGGGGGCGAAGAGACCCAGTACTTC. Its translation is CASSWRGGEETQYF.

The chain combines TRBV28 with TRBJ2-7, with D possibly matching TRBD2 (5 bases). CDR1 and CDR2 from the germline V gene are MDHEN and SYDVKM. CDR3 length equals 14 residues. With 6 bases removed from V and 0 bases from J, the gap between germline ends came to 12 bases. DNA of the CDR3: TGTGCCAGCAGCCCAGTGGAGGACTCCTACGAGCAGTACTTC. Its translation is CASSPVEDSYEQYF.

This clone was seen once. The chain uses TRBV27 and TRBJ1-6; D unclear. Germline V lookup: CDR1 MNHEY, CDR2 SMNVEV (reference sequence). CDR3 length: 17 amino acids. V dropped 0 bases and J dropped 1 base, with 10 bases sitting between them. The CDR3 region has the DNA TGTGCCAGCAGTTTATCCGGAGGTATTTCCTATAATTCACCCCTCCACTTT. Its protein product is CASSLSGGISYNSPLHF.

The chain has TRBV7-3 and TRBJ2-2; tentatively, D is TRBD2 (5 bases). CDR1 and CDR2 (germline): SGHTA, FQGTGA. Trimming took 4 bases from V and 7 from J, leaving 19 bases between them. The CDR3 length is 16 residues. The CDR3: CASSSMDSILGGELFF. The CDR3 coding sequence is TGTGCCAGCAGCTCAATGGACTCCATCCTCGGCGGGGAGCTGTTTTTT.

This clone showed up just once. The CDR3 is CASSPVRGYEQYF. CDR3 DNA sequence: TGTGCCAGCTCACCGGTCAGGGGCTACGAGCAGTACTTC. V is TRBV18 and J is TRBJ2-7; D is perhaps TRBD1 (6 bases). V lost 3 bases to trimming and J lost 3 bases, with 9 bases between them. This CDR3 has 13 amino acids. Germline V CDR1 and CDR2: KGHSH, LQKENI. The full variable domain, in which reference TRBV18 and TRBJ2-7 provide the parts outside the CDR3, is NAGVMQNPRHLVRRRGQEARLRCSPMKGHSHVYWYRQLPEEGLKFMVYLQKENIIDESGMPKERFSAEFPKEGPSILRIQQVVRGDSAAYFCASSPVRGYEQYFGPGTRLTVT.

Here the CDR3 DNA reads TGTGCCAGCAGTCTGGACAGGTTCGCTGGCTACACCTTC. It yields the protein CASSLDRFAGYTF. The V and J genes are TRBV12-3 or TRBV12-4 and TRBJ1-2, with 7 bases that match TRBD1. The CDR3 is 13 residues long. Losses at the gene ends were 5 bases for V and 7 bases for J; bases not matched to a gene: 7.

The sample holds a few counts of this clone. The V gene is TRBV11-2, the J gene TRBJ2-7, with TRBD2 identical over 10 bases. Germline V gives CDR1 SGHAT, CDR2 FQNNGV. The CDR3 totals 16 residues. The J segment lost 2 bases and the V segment lost 1 base, leaving 5 bases of the junction unmatched. This CDR3 is CASSLVGLAGAYEQYF. In nucleotides, the CDR3 is TGTGCCAGCAGCTTAGTAGGTCTAGCGGGGGCCTACGAGCAGTACTTC.

The CDR3 loop is CASSPSREQYF. The CDR3 coding sequence is TGTGCCAGCTCCCCTTCGCGAGAGCAGTACTTC. This chain joins TRBV18 and TRBJ2-7; D is unresolved. CDR1 and CDR2 from the germline V gene are KGHSH and LQKENI. Trimming cost V 6 bases and J 7 bases, with 10 bases left between them. CDR3 size: 11 residues.

This chain links TRBV7-9 with TRBJ1-5; the D gene is possibly TRBD1 (5 bases). CDR3 length: 18 residues. V was clipped by 1 base and J by 0 bases, with 16 bases between them. Per the germline V gene, CDR1 is SEHNR and CDR2 is FQNEAQ (reference sequence). CDR3 region: CASSLVFEMTVSNQPQHF. In DNA form, the CDR3 reads TGTGCCAGCAGCTTAGTATTCGAAATGACAGTTAGCAATCAGCCCCAGCATTTT.

V gene TRBV3-1 (or the pseudogene TRBV3-2) combines with J gene TRBJ1-4, with TRBD1 identical over 8 bases. Germline V gene lookup returns CDR1 LGHDT and CDR2 YNNKEL (reference sequence). The CDR3 covers 15 residues. V lost 4 bases to trimming and J lost 8 bases; unmatched junction nucleotides: 9. CDR3 in amino acids: CASSPAGGVGEKLFF. The CDR3, as DNA: TGTGCCAGCAGCCCGGCAGGGGGCGTGGGAGAAAAACTGTTTTTT.